The 14 T cell receptor beta chains below come from one sample, sequenced in a study of technical replicates of blood from a few donors. The data were produced by immunoSEQ multiplex PCR, yet TCRdb's version contains in-frame clones alone and is incomplete. The sample yields 70,000 to 80,000 clones, roughly 90% seen once. Sequencing was carried out using T cells isolated from PBMCs. These receptors were obtained from a human donor in good health.

The rearrangement joins TRBV27 to TRBJ2-3, with D perhaps matching TRBD1 (5 bases). Trimming pared 6 bases from V and 5 bases from J, leaving 9 bases between. The CDR3 loop spans 12 amino acids. Per germline, CDR1 MNHEY and CDR2 SMNVEV (reference sequence). The DNA of the CDR3 is TGTGCCAGCAGACAGGAGAAAGATACGCAGTATTTT. Translating gives CASRQEKDTQYF.

The rearrangement uses TRBV9 and TRBJ2-7; maybe TRBD1 (6 bases). V gave up 7 bases and J gave up 5 bases, with 22 bases separating them. Germline CDR1 reads SGDLS; CDR2 reads YYNGEE. The CDR3 contains 15 residues. The CDR3 protein is CASFDTGMISNEQYF. CDR3 nucleotides: TGTGCCAGCTTCGACACAGGGATGATAAGCAACGAGCAGTACTTC.

The CDR3 is CASSSSGGTGKAFF. As DNA, the CDR3 is TGTGCCAGCAGCTCGTCAGGGGGTACGGGAAAAGCTTTCTTT. V gene TRBV11-2 combines with J gene TRBJ1-1; 7 bases fit TRBD1. Germline V lookup: CDR1 SGHAT, CDR2 FQNNGV. V was clipped by 4 bases and J by 9 bases; unmatched bases: 11. This CDR3 has 14 amino acids. The whole variable domain, remainder taken from reference TRBV11-2 and TRBJ1-1, is EAGVAQSPRYKIIEKRQSVAFWCNPISGHATLYWYQQILGQGPKLLIQFQNNGVVDDSQLPKDRFSAERLKGVDSTLKIQPAKLEDSAVYLCASSSSGGTGKAFFGQGTRLTVV.

The chain recombines TRBV5-1 with TRBJ2-2; 8 bases map to TRBD1. The CDR3 consists of 13 residues. J gave up 11 bases and V 4 bases, and 7 bases lay outside the gene matches. The germline V gene encodes CDR1 SGHRS and CDR2 YFSETQ. CDR3 coding DNA: TGCGCCAGCAGCGCCGGACAGGGTGGAGAGCTGTTTTTT. Protein: CASSAGQGGELFF.

This chain joins TRBV6-6 and TRBJ1-3; the D gene is possibly TRBD1 (5 bases). CDR1 and CDR2 from the germline V gene are MNHNY and SVGAGI (reference sequence). V lost 0 bases and J lost 4, with 10 bases in between. The CDR3 is 15 residues long. CDR3 residues: CASSYSIRVGNTIYF. Written as DNA, the CDR3 is TGTGCCAGCAGTTACTCGATCAGGGTAGGAAACACCATATATTTT.

The V and J genes are TRBV7-9 and TRBJ2-7, with 9 bases identical to TRBD1. CDR1 SEHNR and CDR2 FQNEAQ come from the germline V gene (reference sequence). This CDR3 spans 14 amino acids. V shed 5 bases and J 3 bases; nucleotides not matched to a gene: 5. The CDR3 region has the DNA TGTGCCAGCAGCGGAGGACAGGGGCTCTACGAGCAGTACTTC. It translates to CASSGGQGLYEQYF.

The rearrangement joins TRBV5-8 to TRBJ1-1; a possible D gene is TRBD1 (6 bases). The CDR3 extends over 13 amino acids. Between the trimmed V and J ends, which lost 0 bases and 6 bases, there was a span of 9 bases. The germline gives CDR1 SGHTS, CDR2 YDEGEE. For the CDR3, the DNA is TGTGCCAGCAGCTTGGTTGCAGGGGCTGAAGCTTTCTTT. Translated, it gives CASSLVAGAEAFF.

This chain uses TRBV28 with TRBJ2-5, with TRBD1 as a possible D gene (6 bases). V shed 7 bases and J shed 3 bases, with 15 bases lying between them. Germline V gene lookup returns CDR1 MDHEN and CDR2 SYDVKM. This CDR3 spans 14 amino acids. This CDR3 is CASMPGVGEETQYF. As DNA, the CDR3 is TGTGCCAGCATGCCAGGGGTAGGCGAAGAGACCCAGTACTTC.

The chain links TRBV10-3 to TRBJ1-1; D is unresolved. Trimming shortened V by 3 bases and J by 1 base, and 9 bases separated the two germline ends. Germline V gene lookup returns CDR1 ENHRY and CDR2 SYGVKD. This CDR3 region has 14 residues. CDR3 region: CAISEVGGNTEAFF. CDR3 in DNA: TGTGCCATCAGTGAAGTTGGAGGGAACACTGAAGCTTTCTTT.

This chain connects TRBV4-1 to TRBJ2-7, with 12 bases fitting TRBD2. This CDR3 is 14 amino acids long. Germline values: CDR1 MGHRA, CDR2 YSYEKL. V gave up 4 bases and J gave up 3 bases; unmatched junction bases: 1. The CDR3, as DNA: TGCGCCAGCAGCCCACTAGCGGGAGGCTACGAGCAGTACTTC. Amino acid sequence: CASSPLAGGYEQYF.

The V call is TRBV7-3, the J call TRBJ2-7; perhaps TRBD2 as D (5 bases). V dropped 5 bases and J dropped 4 bases, with 15 bases sitting between them. Germline values: CDR1 SGHTA, CDR2 FQGTGA. This CDR3 spans 14 amino acids. Written as DNA, the CDR3 is TGTGCCAGCAGCCTTTCTGGGGAGTATTACGAGCAGTACTTC. This sequence encodes CASSLSGEYYEQYF.

The chain joins TRBV9 to TRBJ1-1; no clear D. Germline CDR1 SGDLS, CDR2 YYNGEE. The V end was cut by 4 bases, the J end by 7 bases, with 14 bases between. The CDR3 length is 13 residues. The CDR3 DNA sequence: TGTGCCAGCAGCCCCCTGCGGAGACTTGAAGCTTTCTTT. This encodes CASSPLRRLEAFF.

The table lists this clone with a count of one. The genes are TRBV19 and TRBJ2-7; no clear D. CDR1 is LNHDA, CDR2 SQIVND, per germline (reference sequence). The length of the CDR3 is 14 residues. The V end lost 4 bases, the J end lost 0 bases, and 10 bases lay between the germline ends. The CDR3 nucleotides are TGTGCCAGTAGTACTACAGCAAGCTCCTACGAGCAGTACTTC. It yields the protein CASSTTASSYEQYF.

The chain employs TRBV7-2 and TRBJ2-5; 11 nucleotides match TRBD1. After removal of 5 bases from V and 5 bases from J, the junction contained 7 bases not matched to a gene. Germline V gene lookup returns CDR1 SGHTA and CDR2 FQGNSA. The CDR3 spans 15 residues. The CDR3 spells CASSTAGTGGETQYF. In DNA, the CDR3 is TGTGCCAGCAGCACGGCCGGGACAGGGGGTGAGACCCAGTACTTC.